Each of the 30 T cell receptor beta chains below was sequenced from the same sample in a study of T-cell reconstitution after alpha-beta-depleted transplantation in children. Unique molecular identifiers were incorporated during preparation of the TCRbeta library. Each CDR3 protein gets one entry after TCRdb re-called the PCR reads with MiXCR. The repertoire consists of approximately 250,000 distinct CDR3 sequences, with roughly 24% occurring once and the leading ten covering about 2.6%. This specimen was PBMCs, taken before TCRalphabeta/CD19-depleted stem cell transplant. The origin of the receptors is a girl aged 2 to 9 with Fanconi anemia, due to receive a stem cell transplant.

The chain employs TRBV4-2 and TRBJ2-5; no definite D call. The CDR3 has 15 residues. Deletions cut 0 bases from V and 2 bases from J, with 10 bases between. Germline V gives CDR1 LGHNA, CDR2 YNFKEQ. The CDR3 DNA sequence: TGTGCCAGCAGCCAAGATCGACACTTACAAGAGACCCAGTACTTC. Protein: CASSQDRHLQETQYF.

The V and J genes are TRBV20-1 and TRBJ1-1; TRBD1 aligns across 7 bases. The CDR3 spans 15 residues. Per the germline V gene, CDR1 is DFQATT and CDR2 is SNEGSKA (reference sequence). J gave up 0 bases and V 6 bases, and 10 bases lay outside the gene matches. The CDR3 coding sequence is TGCAGTGCCTTAAGGGACAGTGTTATGAACACTGAAGCTTTCTTT. Its protein product is CSALRDSVMNTEAFF.

This clonotype was seen many times. The V gene is TRBV6-5, the J gene TRBJ1-1; TRBD1 aligns across 9 bases. The CDR3 has 14 amino acids. Germline V CDR1 and CDR2: MNHEY, SVGAGI. After removal of 5 bases from V and 5 bases from J, the junction contained 6 bases not matched to a gene. CDR3 sequence (DNA): TGTGCCAGCAGTCGGGACAGGGTATATACTGAAGCTTTCTTT. Protein: CASSRDRVYTEAFF.

Ten or more counts support this clonotype. The chain has TRBV7-3 and TRBJ2-5; no clear D gene. The germline gives CDR1 SGHTA, CDR2 FQGTGA. The CDR3 runs 13 residues. The V end lost 4 bases, the J end lost 1 base, and 7 bases lay between the germline ends. The CDR3 region has the DNA TGTGCCAGCAGCTACAAAACCCAAGAGACCCAGTACTTC. This gives the protein CASSYKTQETQYF. The whole variable domain, remainder taken from reference TRBV7-3 and TRBJ2-5, is GAGVSQTPSNKVTEKGKYVELRCDPISGHTALYWYRQSLGQGPEFLIYFQGTGAADDSGLPNDRFFAVRPEGSVSTLKIQRTERGDSAVYLCASSYKTQETQYFGPGTRLLVL.

J is TRBJ1-2 and V is TRBV12-3 or TRBV12-4; D is ambiguous. Trimming cost V 3 bases and J 4 bases, with 21 bases left between them. The CDR3 is 17 amino acids. CDR3 residues: CASSFILETRRGYGYTF. The CDR3 coding sequence is TGTGCCAGCAGTTTTATCTTAGAAACAAGACGGGGCTATGGCTACACCTTC.

The chain employs TRBV7-3 and TRBJ1-3; no firm D call. CDR1 and CDR2 from the germline V gene are SGHTA and FQGTGA. The CDR3 consists of 16 residues. V was pared by 2 bases and J by 2 bases, with 13 bases between. The CDR3 nucleotides are TGTGCCAGCAGCTTACAAATCTTGGCGCCTGGAAACACCATATATTTT. This gives the protein CASSLQILAPGNTIYF.

This rearrangement joins TRBV21-1 to TRBJ1-5; the DNA was not compared with TRBD1, the D call given in the table. TRBV21-1 is a pseudogene segment. There are 14 residues in the CDR3. The CDR3 sequence is CASSTNGGTQPQHF. The DNA of the CDR3 is TGTGCCAGCAGCACCAATGGGGGTACTCAGCCCCAGCATTTT.

This clonotype was counted many times. The chain combines TRBV5-1 with TRBJ2-1; 10 nucleotides align to TRBD2. The CDR3 is 15 residues long. The V and J ends lost 4 bases and 5 bases, in that order; junction bases with no gene match: 6. Germline CDR1 SGHRS, CDR2 YFSETQ. The CDR3 region is CASSISGGLNNEQFF. CDR3 nucleotides: TGCGCCAGCAGCATTAGCGGGGGGCTGAACAATGAGCAGTTCTTC.

The chain carries TRBV29-1 and TRBJ2-3; 11 bases align to TRBD2. The trim removed 5 bases at V and 2 bases at J, leaving 3 bases unmatched. The CDR3 totals 14 residues. Germline values: CDR1 SQVTM, CDR2 ANQGSEA. The CDR3 nucleotides read TGCAGCGTTCCGGGACTAGCGGTCACAGATACGCAGTATTTT. Protein: CSVPGLAVTDTQYF.

This clonotype has a handful of counts. The chain recombines TRBV20-1 with TRBJ2-1; no reliable D call. Trimming cost V 4 bases and J 4 bases, with 26 bases left between them. Germline V gene sequence: CDR1 DFQATT, CDR2 SNEGSKA (reference sequence). The CDR3 has 18 amino acids. CDR3 amino acids: CSAIPPLSSSDAYNEQFF. In DNA, the CDR3 is TGCAGTGCTATTCCCCCATTATCCTCTAGTGACGCATACAATGAGCAGTTCTTC.

The chain combines TRBV4-2 with TRBJ1-5; a possible D gene is TRBD1 (5 bases). V was clipped by 4 bases and J by 4 bases, with 17 bases between them. The CDR3 sequence is 16 residues long. Germline assignment: CDR1 LGHNA and CDR2 YNFKEQ. Here the CDR3 reads CASSRSRQSVNQPQHF. In DNA, the CDR3 is TGTGCCAGCAGCCGATCTAGACAGAGTGTAAATCAGCCCCAGCATTTT.

The chain carries TRBV20-1 and TRBJ2-2; D is ambiguous. CDR3 length equals 15 residues. CDR1 is DFQATT, CDR2 SNEGSKA, per germline (reference sequence). V was pared by 2 bases and J by 3 bases, with 13 bases between. Here the CDR3 reads CSARIPPPYTGELFF. The CDR3 DNA reads TGCAGTGCTAGAATACCGCCACCCTACACCGGGGAGCTGTTTTTT.

The J gene is TRBJ2-3, the V gene TRBV15, with D possibly matching TRBD2 (6 bases). Germline V CDR1 and CDR2: LNHNV, YYDKDF (reference sequence). Deletions cut 1 base from V and 4 bases from J, with 18 bases between. The CDR3 is made up of 17 amino acids. The CDR3 is CATSRGYRREWADTQYF. As DNA, the CDR3 is TGTGCCACCAGCAGAGGTTACCGTCGGGAGTGGGCAGATACGCAGTATTTT. Filled out from reference TRBV15 and TRBJ2-3, the complete variable domain reads DAMVIQNPRYQVTQFGKPVTLSCSQTLNHNVMYWYQQKSSQAPKLLFHYYDKDFNNEADTPDNFQSRRPNTSFCFLDIRSPGLGDTAMYLCATSRGYRREWADTQYFGPGTRLTVL.

The chain carries TRBV29-1 and TRBJ2-2; D remains ambiguous. CDR3 length: 12 residues. Germline CDR1 SQVTM, CDR2 ANQGSEA. Trimming pared 4 bases from V and 8 bases from J, leaving 11 bases between. DNA for the CDR3: TGCAGCGTTGGCCCTTTCGGGGGGGAGCTGTTTTTT. It encodes CSVGPFGGELFF.

The chain recombines TRBV29-1 with TRBJ2-7; no reliable D call. The CDR3 runs 13 residues. Trimming took off 4 bases at V and 3 bases at J, with 13 bases between the two ends. Germline CDR1 and CDR2: SQVTM and ANQGSEA. CDR3 residues: CSVVGYQSYEQYF. The CDR3 region has the DNA TGCAGCGTTGTAGGCTACCAAAGCTACGAGCAGTACTTC.

This clonotype occurred many times. The chain uses TRBV20-1 and TRBJ1-1; D uncertain. The CDR3 runs to 12 residues. V lost 8 bases and J 2 bases, leaving 12 bases between the germline ends. Germline V CDR1 and CDR2: DFQATT, SNEGSKA (reference sequence). CDR3 in DNA: TGCAGTTCAGACGGAATTAACACTGAAGCTTTCTTT. Its protein product is CSSDGINTEAFF.

J is TRBJ2-7 and V is TRBV5-1, with D possibly being TRBD1 (6 bases). The CDR3 consists of 14 residues. CDR1 is SGHRS, CDR2 YFSETQ, per germline. Trimming shortened V by 8 bases and J by 0 bases, and 15 bases separated the two germline ends. The DNA for the CDR3 is TGCGCCAGTCGCACAGGGCCTAGCTCCTACGAGCAGTACTTC. This gives the protein CASRTGPSSYEQYF.

The rearrangement joins TRBV20-1 to TRBJ2-3; 9 nucleotides line up with TRBD2. The CDR3 is 14 residues long. Germline V gene lookup returns CDR1 DFQATT and CDR2 SNEGSKA (reference sequence). V lost 4 bases, J lost 4 bases, and 6 bases stayed unmatched. The CDR3 region has the DNA TGCAGTGCTAATAGCGGGAGTGCCCCAGATACGCAGTATTTT. The encoded protein is CSANSGSAPDTQYF.

This chain connects TRBV29-1 to TRBJ1-1, with 7 bases that match TRBD1. Germline CDR1 and CDR2: SQVTM and ANQGSEA. Trimming cost V 4 bases and J 1 base; bases outside gene matches: 6. The CDR3 loop spans 14 amino acids. CDR3 sequence: CSVGRGVGNTEAFF. The CDR3 DNA reads as TGCAGCGTTGGCAGGGGGGTCGGGAACACTGAAGCTTTCTTT.

The chain combines TRBV20-1 with TRBJ2-7, with 9 nucleotides matching TRBD1. Losses at the gene ends were 3 bases for V and 0 bases for J; bases not matched to a gene: 6. CDR3 length equals 15 residues. The germline CDR1 and CDR2 sequences are DFQATT and SNEGSKA (reference sequence). The CDR3 DNA is TGCAGTGCTAGTGTAGGGACAGGGAGCTCCTACGAGCAGTACTTC. As protein: CSASVGTGSSYEQYF.

This clonotype was seen a few times. The rearrangement links TRBV12-3 or TRBV12-4 to TRBJ1-2, with 11 bases matching TRBD1. With V trimmed by 4 bases and J by 2 bases, 0 bases remained unmatched. CDR3 length equals 14 residues. The CDR3 nucleotides read TGTGCCAGCAGTTGGGACAGGGGGAACTATGGCTACACCTTC. Translating gives CASSWDRGNYGYTF.

This clonotype was counted between two and nine times. This chain uses TRBV7-2 with TRBJ2-5, with TRBD2 identical over 11 bases. CDR3 length: 17 residues. Trimming at V came to 0 bases and at J to 4 bases, leaving 7 bases not matched to a gene. The germline V gene encodes CDR1 SGHTA and CDR2 FQGNSA. The chain's CDR3 is CASSLAHSSGGPETQYF. DNA of the CDR3: TGTGCCAGCAGCTTAGCACATTCTAGCGGGGGGCCAGAGACCCAGTACTTC.

This clonotype was observed a few times. The chain carries TRBV6-5 and TRBJ2-5; D is unclear. Germline CDR1 reads MNHEY; CDR2 reads SVGAGI. The CDR3 extends over 14 amino acids. Trimming removed 6 bases from V and 1 base from J, with 12 bases in between. The CDR3 DNA reads TGTGCCAGCAGAGCCCGGGCCCTCCAAGAGACCCAGTACTTC. As protein: CASRARALQETQYF.

The CDR3 sequence is CSISDHRVQGRYNYGYTF. The DNA of the CDR3 is TGCAGCATTTCGGACCACCGCGTGCAGGGACGCTATAACTATGGCTACACCTTC. This chain links TRBV29-1 with TRBJ1-2; a weak D match, TRBD1 (5 bases). The germline V gene has CDR1 SQVTM and CDR2 ANQGSEA. This CDR3 region has 18 residues. V lost 8 bases and J 1 base, leaving 29 bases between the germline ends.

This clonotype has ten or more counts. This rearrangement joins TRBV12-3 or TRBV12-4 to TRBJ2-5, with 9 bases matching TRBD2. There are 15 residues in the CDR3. Trimming removed 2 bases from V and 5 bases from J; junction bases left unmatched: 6. CDR3 residues: CASSLRGLAYETQYF. In DNA form, the CDR3 reads TGTGCCAGCAGTTTAAGGGGACTAGCTTACGAGACCCAGTACTTC.

The table lists this clonotype with many counts. The chain joins TRBV7-2 to TRBJ2-7, with 10 positions matching TRBD2. The V segment lost 6 bases and the J segment 1 base; nucleotides outside the gene matches: 3. The CDR3 is 14 residues long. Germline V gene data show CDR1 as SGHTA and CDR2 as FQGNSA. CDR3 residues: CASRRSGGSYEQYF. The CDR3, as DNA: TGTGCCAGCAGACGTAGCGGGGGGTCCTACGAGCAGTACTTC.

This clonotype was recorded at least ten times. The CDR3 protein is CASSLWGRLQTQYF. CDR3 coding DNA: TGTGCCAGCAGTTTGTGGGGACGCCTCCAGACCCAGTACTTC. The rearrangement joins TRBV28 to TRBJ2-5, with D tentatively TRBD1 or TRBD2 (5 bases each). Germline lookup yields CDR1 MDHEN and CDR2 SYDVKM. The CDR3 runs 14 residues. Trimming pared 3 bases from V and 6 bases from J, leaving 14 bases between.

At least ten counts were recorded for this clonotype. J is TRBJ2-1 and V is TRBV20-1; 16 bases align to TRBD2. V dropped 5 bases and J dropped 6; count of bases not matched to a gene: 4. Germline CDR1 reads DFQATT; CDR2 reads SNEGSKA (reference sequence). CDR3 length equals 15 residues. The CDR3 region is CSAPGLAGGRNEQFF. CDR3 in DNA: TGCAGTGCTCCGGGACTAGCGGGGGGGCGCAATGAGCAGTTCTTC.

The V call is TRBV7-2, the J call TRBJ1-6; 9 bases line up with TRBD1. CDR3 length: 16 amino acids. V lost 2 bases, J lost 10 bases, and 9 bases stayed unmatched. Germline lookup yields CDR1 SGHTA and CDR2 FQGNSA. This chain's CDR3 is CASSLRVGQGASPLHF. The CDR3, as DNA: TGTGCCAGCAGCTTACGAGTGGGACAGGGAGCATCACCCCTCCACTTT.

This clonotype was picked up many times. The CDR3 DNA is TGTGCCACCAGTGATACCCTAGCGGGGCGGGCAGATACGCAGTATTTT. Its protein is CATSDTLAGRADTQYF. The V call is TRBV24-1, the J call TRBJ2-3; the match to TRBD2 covers 9 bases. V lost 3 bases, J lost 4 bases, and 7 bases stayed unmatched. Germline lookup yields CDR1 KGHDR and CDR2 SFDVKD. The length of the CDR3 is 16 residues.